The rows below give T cell receptor beta chains drawn from one sample of a study of radiation and T cells in renal cell carcinoma. The protocol was immunoSEQ multiplex PCR, while the TCRdb copy is restricted to in-frame clones and leaves out a portion. Here the sample spans under 20,000 clones, 55% to 65% being singletons. The source material was tumor tissue, sampled from a patient whose treatment included radiotherapy and nephrectomy. These receptors all come from a woman aged 70 to 79 with renal cell carcinoma. Each CDR3 is given with its conserved first and last residue.

j_call v_call cdr3_aa
TRBJ1-2 TRBV13 CASSSGTVLAYGYTF
TRBJ1-4 TRBV29-1 CSVTDSPNEKLFF
TRBJ2-7 TRBV19 CASSIEFARHSSYEQYF
TRBJ2-1 TRBV6-5 CASSYGRGRSYNEQFF
TRBJ1-2 TRBV14 CASSHQGPAGGYTF
TRBJ1-1 TRBV7-6 CASSLGEGANTEAFF
TRBJ1-4 TRBV7-9 CASSPAGAGEKLFF
TRBJ1-5 TRBV27 CASSPATVLGNQPQHF
TRBJ1-1 TRBV6-1 CASGQDRAEAFF
TRBJ1-6 TRBV27 CASSLSAGSSYNSPLHF
TRBJ2-2 TRBV9 CASSSQGIFNTGELFF
TRBJ1-2 TRBV28 CAISPGRDYGYTF
TRBJ2-1 TRBV5-6 CASSSPPRGYNEQFF
TRBJ1-5 TRBV30 CAWWTGAGNQPQHF
TRBJ1-2 TRBV29-1 CSVERSRGYGYTF
TRBJ1-2 TRBV19 CASTADRYYGYTF
TRBJ1-2 TRBV5-1 CASSRTDSYGYTF
TRBJ1-5 TRBV6-1 CASSGQGYQPQHF
TRBJ2-1 TRBV29-1 CSVDVGRGEQFF
TRBJ2-2 TRBV27 CASSLQGDTGELFF
TRBJ1-5 TRBV15 CATSSQGQGNQPQHF
TRBJ2-3 TRBV9 CASSVAREDTQYF
TRBJ1-1 TRBV28 CASSERDGTEAFF
TRBJ2-7 TRBV7-9 CASNTGAYEQYF
TRBJ1-3 TRBV10-2 CASSSRRDSSGNTIYF
TRBJ1-1 TRBV6-5 CASSYSRGGTEAFF
TRBJ1-2 TRBV4-2 CASSQDGSGQGIYGYTF
TRBJ2-7 TRBV15 CATSRDLGDPYEQYF
TRBJ2-7 TRBV5-8 CASSIRDRGHYREQYF
TRBJ1-4 TRBV5-6 CASSYIATNEKLFF
TRBJ1-2 TRBV18 CASSGQVGYGYTF
TRBJ1-2 TRBV4-3 CASSPLGLNGYTF
TRBJ1-6 TRBV6-1 CASSFQGYNSPLHF
TRBJ2-1 TRBV4-3 CASSQEGLAGPNEQFF
TRBJ2-7 TRBV5-4 CASSPPGQTSYEQYF
TRBJ2-7 TRBV7-9 CASSLWDEQYF
TRBJ1-2 TRBV19 CASTQGTEGYTF
TRBJ1-2 TRBV19 CATRQGSYGYTF
TRBJ2-7 TRBV27 CASSLQPIQDHEQYF
TRBJ1-2 TRBV5-4 CASSGRGGPGYGYTF
TRBJ2-1 TRBV4-3 CASSQGVGRGGDEQFF
TRBJ1-6 TRBV28 CASSLFPPTGHNSPLHF
TRBJ2-1 TRBV9 CASTSGEGSGGNEQFF
TRBJ1-5 TRBV9 CASSVEAGGQPQHF
TRBJ2-2 TRBV9 CASSPRVTLPTGELFF
TRBJ1-2 TRBV15 CATSRGGGDRNDGYTF
TRBJ1-1 TRBV11-1 CASSPRTGAKTEAFF
TRBJ2-3 TRBV30 CAWSVVSDTQYF
TRBJ2-3 TRBV7-8 CASSRRTSGGYGDTQYF
TRBJ2-7 TRBV9 CASSRATGNEQYF
TRBJ1-6 TRBV5-1 CASSFTDGGYNSPLHF
TRBJ1-4 TRBV7-9 CASSDRVETNEKLFF
TRBJ1-2 TRBV4-2 CASSFEGGANYGYTF
TRBJ2-1 TRBV5-1 CASSLEGALSYNEQFF
TRBJ1-6 TRBV27 CASSFSGINSPLHF